A single sample is the source of the 25 T cell receptor beta chains below, sequenced in a study of T cell responses to AZD1222 COVID-19 vaccine. Assay used: immunoSEQ multiplex PCR; TCRdb lists only in-frame clones, some missing. The sample includes about 110,000 clones, over 80% seen only once; the top ten take about 5%. The sample was peripheral blood, taken on day 0 of AZD1222 vaccination. The receptors were sampled from an adult in good health.

The rearrangement links TRBV5-8 to TRBJ1-3; D unclear. Trimming removed 0 bases from V and 7 bases from J, with 5 bases in between. The CDR3 runs 12 residues. In germline, CDR1 is SGHTS, CDR2 YDEGEE. The CDR3, as DNA: TGTGCCAGCAGCTTGGTCCGGAACACCATATATTTT. This gives the protein CASSLVRNTIYF.

The rearrangement joins TRBV3-1 (or the pseudogene TRBV3-2) to TRBJ2-3; 10 bases map to TRBD2. With V trimmed by 4 bases and J by 0 bases, 4 bases remained unmatched. CDR3 length: 16 residues. Per the germline V gene, CDR1 is LGHDT and CDR2 is YNNKEL (reference sequence). The CDR3 region is CASSPFSGGSTDTQYF. CDR3 DNA: TGTGCCAGCAGCCCCTTTAGCGGGGGGAGCACAGATACGCAGTATTTT.

V is TRBV10-3 and J is TRBJ1-1; D may be TRBD1 (5 bases). Trimming left V 6 bases short and J 5 bases short, with 25 bases between. There are 17 residues in the CDR3. The germline gives CDR1 ENHRY, CDR2 SYGVKD. In DNA, the CDR3 is TGTGCCATCAGGAAAGTCCAGGGAGCGACGAGTGGGACTGAAGCTTTCTTT. It encodes CAIRKVQGATSGTEAFF.

The chain links TRBV28 to TRBJ1-1; possible D gene TRBD1, 5 bases. Trimming removed 6 bases at V and 4 bases at J, with 15 bases between. CDR1 MDHEN and CDR2 SYDVKM come from the germline V gene. The CDR3 loop spans 14 amino acids. CDR3 residues: CASSHLGGTTEAFF. For the CDR3, the DNA is TGTGCCAGCAGCCACCTTGGGGGGACCACTGAAGCTTTCTTT.

The V and J genes are TRBV14 and TRBJ2-2; the match to TRBD2 covers 9 bases. The V gene end was trimmed by 0 bases and the J gene end by 8 bases; junction bases not matched to a gene: 10. Germline lookup yields CDR1 SGHDN and CDR2 FVKESK. The CDR3 length is 17 residues. Written as DNA, the CDR3 is TGTGCCAGCAGCCAAGATTTAGCGGGGGCCTCCGTGGGGGAGCTGTTTTTT. This codes for CASSQDLAGASVGELFF.

V and J are TRBV29-1 and TRBJ2-5; D possibly uses TRBD1 or TRBD2 (6 bases each). This CDR3 is built from 12 residues. The germline V gene has CDR1 SQVTM and CDR2 ANQGSEA. The CDR3 DNA is TGCTGCGGGGAGGAGGGGGGAGGCGCCCAGTACTTC. Protein: CCGEEGGGAQYF. The full variable domain, its missing parts supplied by reference TRBV29-1 and TRBJ2-5, is SAVISQKPSRDICQRGTSLTIQCQVDSQVTMMFWYRQQPGQSLTLIATANQGSEATYESGFVIDKFPISRPNLTFSTLTVSNMSPEDSSIYLCCGEEGGGAQYFGPGTRLLVL.

This clone was counted ten times or more. The rearrangement joins TRBV5-6 to TRBJ1-1; D gene uncertain. The germline V gene encodes CDR1 SGHDT and CDR2 YYEEEE. Trimming took off 5 bases at V and 0 bases at J, with 8 bases between the two ends. This CDR3 region has 13 residues. CDR3 sequence (DNA): TGTGCCAGCAGGGATACGGTGAACACTGAAGCTTTCTTT. Translating gives CASRDTVNTEAFF.

The V gene is TRBV14, the J gene TRBJ1-1; TRBD1 is a possible D gene (6 bases). Germline CDR1 reads SGHDN; CDR2 reads FVKESK. The CDR3 covers 14 residues. The V gene lost 1 base and the J gene lost 6 bases, with 12 bases spanning the gap. The CDR3 spells CASSQVGAIAEAFF. CDR3 DNA: TGTGCCAGCAGCCAAGTGGGGGCTATCGCTGAAGCTTTCTTT.

The chain is built from TRBV2 and TRBJ2-3; D possibly corresponds to TRBD2 (5 bases). Trimming removed 5 bases from V and 6 bases from J, with 12 bases in between. The CDR3 loop spans 13 amino acids. Germline V gene sequence: CDR1 SNHLY, CDR2 FYNNEI. The CDR3 region has the DNA TGTGCCAGCAGTTCCCTAGCAGGCGATACGCAGTATTTT. Translated: CASSSLAGDTQYF.

This clone was seen only a few times. This chain connects TRBV19 to TRBJ2-7; perhaps TRBD1 as D (7 bases). With 3 bases removed from V and 4 bases from J, the gap between germline ends came to 13 bases. CDR1 is LNHDA and CDR2 is SQIVND in the germline V gene (reference sequence). The CDR3 is 14 amino acids. CDR3 region: CASSISRGEYEQYF. The CDR3 coding sequence is TGTGCCAGTAGTATCTCCAGGGGGGAGTACGAGCAGTACTTC.

The chain combines TRBV18 with TRBJ1-2, with D possibly TRBD1 on 5 matching bases. The CDR3 is 15 amino acids. The V end was cut by 2 bases, the J end by 8 bases, with 18 bases between. Per the germline V gene, CDR1 is KGHSH and CDR2 is LQKENI. The CDR3 DNA reads TGTGCCAGCTCACCAACTTCCGGGACCAAGGAAGGCTACACCTTC. Its protein is CASSPTSGTKEGYTF.

The V gene is TRBV14, the J gene TRBJ2-1; a weak D match, TRBD2 (6 bases). Germline CDR1 SGHDN, CDR2 FVKESK. V gave up 4 bases and J gave up 12 bases, with 16 bases separating them. The CDR3 extends over 13 amino acids. The CDR3 nucleotides read TGTGCCAGCAGCCTAATCCGGGGGAGAGGGCAGTTCTTC. It encodes CASSLIRGRGQFF.

The gene calls are TRBV7-9 and TRBJ2-7; D gene unclear. Germline CDR1 SEHNR, CDR2 FQNEAQ (reference sequence). This CDR3 is built from 13 residues. V was cut by 4 bases and J by 3 bases, with 10 bases left in between. The CDR3 region is CASSSPGVYEQYF. The CDR3 region has the DNA TGTGCCAGCAGCTCCCCTGGGGTCTACGAGCAGTACTTC.

V gene TRBV5-1 combines with J gene TRBJ1-1, with 7 bases fitting TRBD1. The CDR3 length is 13 residues. Germline CDR1 reads SGHRS; CDR2 reads YFSETQ. Trimming cost V 2 bases and J 6 bases; bases outside gene matches: 4. The CDR3 loop reads CASSFTGAPEAFF. CDR3 DNA sequence: TGCGCCAGCAGCTTTACAGGGGCTCCTGAAGCTTTCTTT.

The J gene is TRBJ2-7, the V gene TRBV3-1 (or the pseudogene TRBV3-2), with a possible D match to TRBD1 (5 bases). The CDR3 is 12 amino acids. V lost 4 bases, J lost 9 bases, and 13 bases lay in between. CDR1 is LGHDT and CDR2 is YNNKEL in the germline V gene (reference sequence). The CDR3 DNA is TGTGCCAGCAGCCCCCGCCAGGGTAGGCAGTACTTC. Amino acid sequence: CASSPRQGRQYF.

The chain has TRBV5-3 and TRBJ1-2, with D maybe TRBD1 (6 bases). TRBV5-3 is classed as an ORF, of uncertain function. V lost 5 bases and J lost 4, with 21 bases in between. This CDR3 spans 16 amino acids. CDR3 in amino acids: CARSPSSGGRVYGYTF. Here the CDR3 DNA reads TGTGCCAGAAGTCCCAGTTCCGGGGGGCGCGTCTATGGCTACACCTTC.

V gene TRBV7-9 combines with J gene TRBJ1-2; D possibly corresponds to TRBD1 (6 bases). Germline values: CDR1 SEHNR, CDR2 FQNEAQ (reference sequence). The CDR3 runs to 13 residues. Trimming left V 5 bases short and J 5 bases short, with 12 bases between. This CDR3 is CASSTTGIYGYTF. The CDR3 DNA sequence: TGTGCCAGCAGCACTACAGGGATATATGGCTACACCTTC. Variable domain in full (rest from reference TRBV7-9 and TRBJ1-2): DTGVSQNPRHKITKRGQNVTFRCDPISEHNRLYWYRQTLGQGPEFLTYFQNEAQLEKSRLLSDRFSAERPKGSFSTLEIQRTEQGDSAMYLCASSTTGIYGYTFGSGTRLTVV.

The chain couples TRBV6-1 to TRBJ2-7; TRBD1 is a possible D gene (5 bases). Trimming took off 2 bases at V and 5 bases at J, with 19 bases between the two ends. Germline V CDR1 and CDR2: MNHNS, SASEGT. The CDR3 loop spans 16 amino acids. CDR3 residues: CASSELSSPGSDEQYF. DNA of the CDR3: TGTGCCAGCAGTGAACTGTCTTCACCAGGGTCCGACGAGCAGTACTTC.

The chain employs TRBV11-2 and TRBJ2-1; D may be TRBD1 or TRBD2 (5 bases each). V lost 5 bases and J lost 4, with 21 bases in between. Germline loops: CDR1 SGHAT, CDR2 FQNNGV. The length of the CDR3 is 17 residues. Here the CDR3 reads CASSPRGRAPSYNEQFF. CDR3 sequence (DNA): TGTGCCAGCAGCCCACGGGGCCGGGCTCCAAGTTACAATGAGCAGTTCTTC.

The V call is TRBV7-9, the J call TRBJ2-6, with unresolved D. With 1 base removed from V and 1 base from J, the gap between germline ends came to 8 bases. Germline CDR1 and CDR2: SEHNR and FQNEAQ (reference sequence). The CDR3 consists of 16 residues. CDR3 DNA sequence: TGTGCCAGCAGCTTAGAGAATTGGTCTGGGGCCAACGTCCTGACTTTC. This codes for CASSLENWSGANVLTF.

The chain has TRBV5-1 and TRBJ1-6, with 7 bases aligning to TRBD1. CDR1 SGHRS and CDR2 YFSETQ come from the germline V gene. This CDR3 comprises 15 residues. J lost 5 bases, V lost 4 bases, and 6 bases had no gene match. The CDR3 nucleotides read TGCGCCAGCAGCCCGGGGACAGTTGATAATTCACCCCTCCACTTT. Its translation: CASSPGTVDNSPLHF. Full variable domain (outside the CDR3, taken from reference TRBV5-1 and TRBJ1-6): KAGVTQTPRYLIKTRGQQVTLSCSPISGHRSVSWYQQTPGQGLQFLFEYFSETQRNKGNFPGRFSGRQFSNSRSEMNVSTLELGDSALYLCASSPGTVDNSPLHFGNGTRLTVT.

This clone was observed once. The rearrangement uses TRBV4-3 and TRBJ1-1; TRBD1 might be the D (5 bases). Germline lookup yields CDR1 LGHNA and CDR2 YSLEER. The CDR3 is made up of 14 amino acids. Trimming stripped 0 bases from V and 4 bases from J, with 9 bases between. The CDR3 nucleotides read TGCGCCAGCAGCCAAGAGGGGGTAGGCACTGAAGCTTTCTTT. Translating gives CASSQEGVGTEAFF.

The chain links TRBV6-5 to TRBJ2-7, with D perhaps TRBD1 (5 bases). CDR1 MNHEY and CDR2 SVGAGI come from the germline V gene. V was shortened by 4 bases and J by 7 bases, with 14 bases between the two germline ends. The CDR3 consists of 13 residues. CDR3 bases: TGTGCCAGCAGTTCCCTTCTAGGGGTAGAGCAGTACTTC. It translates to CASSSLLGVEQYF.

The V gene is TRBV29-1, the J gene TRBJ1-6, with 7 bases lining up with TRBD1. The CDR3 loop spans 13 amino acids. V was clipped by 6 bases and J by 7 bases; unmatched bases: 6. The V gene's germline CDR1 is SQVTM and CDR2 ANQGSEA. The CDR3 loop is CSVQTGRNSPLHF. The CDR3 DNA reads TGCAGCGTACAGACAGGGAGGAATTCACCCCTCCACTTT.

This clone has just a few counts. The chain links TRBV7-3 to TRBJ1-1, with D unresolved. The CDR3 contains 13 residues. CDR1 is SGHTA, CDR2 FQGTGA, per germline. Trimming left V 0 bases short and J 6 bases short, with 8 bases between. In nucleotides, the CDR3 is TGTGCCAGCAGCTTAACGTTGAGGTCTGAAGCTTTCTTT. Translated, it gives CASSLTLRSEAFF.